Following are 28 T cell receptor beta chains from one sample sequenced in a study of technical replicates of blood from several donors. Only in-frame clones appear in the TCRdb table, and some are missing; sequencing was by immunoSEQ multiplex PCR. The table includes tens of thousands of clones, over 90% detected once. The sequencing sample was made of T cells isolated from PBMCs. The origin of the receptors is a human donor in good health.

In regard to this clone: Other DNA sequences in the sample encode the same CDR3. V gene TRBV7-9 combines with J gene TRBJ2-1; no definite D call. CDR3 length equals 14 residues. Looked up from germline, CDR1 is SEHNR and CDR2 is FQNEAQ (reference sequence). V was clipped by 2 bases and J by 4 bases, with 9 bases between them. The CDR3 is CASSLTSRYNEQFF. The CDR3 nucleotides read TGTGCCAGCAGCTTAACCAGCAGGTACAATGAGCAGTTCTTC.

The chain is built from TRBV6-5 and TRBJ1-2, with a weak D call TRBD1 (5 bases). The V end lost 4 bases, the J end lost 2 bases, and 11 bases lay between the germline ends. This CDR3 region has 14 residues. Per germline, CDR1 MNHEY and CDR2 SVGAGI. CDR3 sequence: CASSSDSTNYGYTF. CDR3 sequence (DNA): TGTGCCAGCAGTTCTGACAGCACAAACTATGGCTACACCTTC.

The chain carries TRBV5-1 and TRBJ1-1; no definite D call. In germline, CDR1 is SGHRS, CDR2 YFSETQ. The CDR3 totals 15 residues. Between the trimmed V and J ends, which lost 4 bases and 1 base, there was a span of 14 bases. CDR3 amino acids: CASSPLLGGNTEAFF. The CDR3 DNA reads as TGCGCCAGCAGCCCTCTTTTGGGAGGGAACACTGAAGCTTTCTTT.

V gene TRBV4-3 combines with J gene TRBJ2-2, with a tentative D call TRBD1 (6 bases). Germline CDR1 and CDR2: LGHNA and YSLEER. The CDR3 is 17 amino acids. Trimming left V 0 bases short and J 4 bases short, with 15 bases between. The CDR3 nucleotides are TGCGCCAGCAGCCAAGATCATACAGGGTTCGTCACCGGGGAGCTGTTTTTT. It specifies CASSQDHTGFVTGELFF.

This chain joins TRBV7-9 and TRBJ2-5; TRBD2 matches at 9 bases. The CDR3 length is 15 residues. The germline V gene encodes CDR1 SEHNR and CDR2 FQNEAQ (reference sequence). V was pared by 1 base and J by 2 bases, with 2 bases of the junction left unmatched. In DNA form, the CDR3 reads TGTGCCAGCAGCTTAGGACTAGCGGAACAAGAGACCCAGTACTTC. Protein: CASSLGLAEQETQYF.

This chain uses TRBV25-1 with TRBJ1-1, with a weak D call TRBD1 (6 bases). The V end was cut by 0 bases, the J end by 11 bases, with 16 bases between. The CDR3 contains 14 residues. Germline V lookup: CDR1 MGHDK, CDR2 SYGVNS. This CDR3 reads CASSEYMQSRGAFF. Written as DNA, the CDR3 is TGTGCCAGCAGTGAATATATGCAGAGCAGGGGCGCTTTCTTT. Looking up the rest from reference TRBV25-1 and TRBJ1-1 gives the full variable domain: EADIYQTPRYLVIGTGKKITLECSQTMGHDKMYWYQQDPGMELHLIHYSYGVNSTEKGDLSSESTVSRIRTEHFPLTLESARPSHTSQYLCASSEYMQSRGAFFGQGTRLTVV.

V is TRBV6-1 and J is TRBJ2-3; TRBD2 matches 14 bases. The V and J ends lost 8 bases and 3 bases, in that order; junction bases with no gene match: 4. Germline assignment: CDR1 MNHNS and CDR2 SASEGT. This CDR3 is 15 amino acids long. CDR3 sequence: CASGGTSGRTDTQYF. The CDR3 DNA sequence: TGTGCCAGCGGTGGGACTAGCGGGAGAACAGATACGCAGTATTTT.

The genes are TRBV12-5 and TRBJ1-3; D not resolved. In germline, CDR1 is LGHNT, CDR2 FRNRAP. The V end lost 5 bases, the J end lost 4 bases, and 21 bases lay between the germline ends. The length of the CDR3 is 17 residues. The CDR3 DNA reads TGTGCTAGTGGTCCCTGGCCCCACTTGAGGGTAGGAAACACCATATATTTT. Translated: CASGPWPHLRVGNTIYF.

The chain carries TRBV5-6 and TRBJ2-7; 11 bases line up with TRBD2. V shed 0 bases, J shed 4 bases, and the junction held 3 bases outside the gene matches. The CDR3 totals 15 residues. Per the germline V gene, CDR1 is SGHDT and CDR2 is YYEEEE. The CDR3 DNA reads TGTGCCAGCAGCTTGGATTTAGCGGGAGGGTACGAGCAGTACTTC. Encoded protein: CASSLDLAGGYEQYF. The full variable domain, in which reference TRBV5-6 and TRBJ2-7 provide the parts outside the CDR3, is DAGVTQSPTHLIKTRGQQVTLRCSPKSGHDTVSWYQQALGQGPQFIFQYYEEEERQRGNFPDRFSGHQFPNYSSELNVNALLLGDSALYLCASSLDLAGGYEQYFGPGTRLTVT.

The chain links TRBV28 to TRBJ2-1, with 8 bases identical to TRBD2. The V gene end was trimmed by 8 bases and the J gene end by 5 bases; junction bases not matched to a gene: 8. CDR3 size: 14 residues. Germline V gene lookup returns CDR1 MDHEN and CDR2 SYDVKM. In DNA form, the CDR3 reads TGTGCCAGCCAGCGGGAGATAAGGAACAATGAGCAGTTCTTC. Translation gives CASQREIRNNEQFF.

Here the CDR3 reads CASSPDRLEAFF. The CDR3 nucleotides read TGTGCCAGCAGCCCGGACAGGCTTGAAGCTTTCTTT. The chain couples TRBV14 to TRBJ1-1; 7 bases line up with TRBD1. V shed 4 bases, J shed 7 bases, and the junction held 3 bases outside the gene matches. This CDR3 spans 12 amino acids. Per the germline V gene, CDR1 is SGHDN and CDR2 is FVKESK.

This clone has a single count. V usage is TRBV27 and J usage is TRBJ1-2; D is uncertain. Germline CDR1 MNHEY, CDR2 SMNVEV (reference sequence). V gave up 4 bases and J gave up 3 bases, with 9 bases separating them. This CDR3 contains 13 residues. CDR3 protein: CASSSGVYYGYTF. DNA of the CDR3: TGTGCCAGCAGTTCCGGGGTTTACTATGGCTACACCTTC.

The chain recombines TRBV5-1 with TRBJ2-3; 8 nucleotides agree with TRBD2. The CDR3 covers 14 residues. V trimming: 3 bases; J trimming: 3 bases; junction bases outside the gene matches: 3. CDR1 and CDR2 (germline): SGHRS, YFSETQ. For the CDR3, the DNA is TGCGCCAGCAGCTGGCGGGAGGAAACAGATACGCAGTATTTT. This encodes CASSWREETDTQYF.

In DNA form, the CDR3 reads TGTGCCAGGAGAGTCTTACAGAGGGCCAACCATGGCTACACCTTC. Protein sequence: CARRVLQRANHGYTF. The V call is TRBV6-5, the J call TRBJ1-2; D is unclear. Germline lookup yields CDR1 MNHEY and CDR2 SVGAGI. This CDR3 region has 15 residues. Trimming removed 9 bases at V and 6 bases at J, with 23 bases between.

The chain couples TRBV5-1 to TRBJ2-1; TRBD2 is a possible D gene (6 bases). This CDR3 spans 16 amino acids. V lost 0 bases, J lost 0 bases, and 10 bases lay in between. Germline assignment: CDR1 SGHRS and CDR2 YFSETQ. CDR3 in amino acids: CASSLGYGSSYNEQFF. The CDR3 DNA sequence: TGCGCCAGCAGCTTGGGCTACGGGAGCTCCTACAATGAGCAGTTCTTC.

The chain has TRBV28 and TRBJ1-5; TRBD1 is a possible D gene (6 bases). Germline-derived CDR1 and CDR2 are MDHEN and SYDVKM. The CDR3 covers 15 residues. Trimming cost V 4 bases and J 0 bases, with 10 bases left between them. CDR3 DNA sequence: TGTGCCAGCAGTTCAACAGGGTATAGCAATCAGCCCCAGCATTTT. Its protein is CASSSTGYSNQPQHF.

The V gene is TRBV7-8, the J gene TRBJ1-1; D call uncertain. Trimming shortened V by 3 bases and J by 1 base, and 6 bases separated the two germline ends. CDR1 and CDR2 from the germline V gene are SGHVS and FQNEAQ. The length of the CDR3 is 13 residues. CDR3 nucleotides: TGTGCCAGCAGCTTCCAGGCGAACACTGAAGCTTTCTTT. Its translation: CASSFQANTEAFF.

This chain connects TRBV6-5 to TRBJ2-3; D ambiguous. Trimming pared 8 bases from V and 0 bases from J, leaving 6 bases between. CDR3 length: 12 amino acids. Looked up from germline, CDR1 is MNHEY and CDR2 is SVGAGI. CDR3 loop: CASATSTDTQYF. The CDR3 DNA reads TGTGCCAGCGCCACTAGCACAGATACGCAGTATTTT.

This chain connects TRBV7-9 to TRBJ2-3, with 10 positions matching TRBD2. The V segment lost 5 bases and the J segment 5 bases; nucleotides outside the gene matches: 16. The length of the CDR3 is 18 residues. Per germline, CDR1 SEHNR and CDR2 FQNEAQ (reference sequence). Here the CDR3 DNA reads TGTGCCAGCAGCCCGACGGCTAGCGGGAGAATATGGGGAGATACGCAGTATTTT. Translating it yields CASSPTASGRIWGDTQYF.

CDR3 amino acids: CASSSPASGSLNEQFF. The CDR3 DNA reads as TGCGCCAGCAGCTCCCCCGCTAGCGGGAGTCTCAATGAGCAGTTCTTC. The chain has TRBV5-1 and TRBJ2-1; 10 nucleotides agree with TRBD2. The CDR3 has 16 residues. Per germline, CDR1 SGHRS and CDR2 YFSETQ. The trim removed 3 bases at V and 6 bases at J, leaving 9 bases unmatched.

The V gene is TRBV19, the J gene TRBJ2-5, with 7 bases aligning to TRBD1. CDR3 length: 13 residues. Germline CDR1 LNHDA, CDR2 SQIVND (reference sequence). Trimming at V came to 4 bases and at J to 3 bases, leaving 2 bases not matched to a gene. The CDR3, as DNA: TGTGCCAGTAGTACTGGGACAGAAGAGACCCAGTACTTC. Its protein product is CASSTGTEETQYF.

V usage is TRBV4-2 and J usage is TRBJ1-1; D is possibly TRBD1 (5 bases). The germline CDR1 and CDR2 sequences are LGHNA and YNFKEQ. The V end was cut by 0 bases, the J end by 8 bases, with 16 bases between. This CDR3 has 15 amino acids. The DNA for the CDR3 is TGTGCCAGCAGCCAAGATAAGACAGCAGTAGGGGAAGCTTTCTTT. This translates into CASSQDKTAVGEAFF.

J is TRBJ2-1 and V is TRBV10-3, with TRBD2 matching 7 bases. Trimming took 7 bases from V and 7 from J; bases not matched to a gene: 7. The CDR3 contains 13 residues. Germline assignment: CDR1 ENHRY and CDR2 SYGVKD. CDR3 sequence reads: CAIISGLTNEQFF. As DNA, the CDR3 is TGTGCCATCATTAGCGGGCTTACAAATGAGCAGTTCTTC.

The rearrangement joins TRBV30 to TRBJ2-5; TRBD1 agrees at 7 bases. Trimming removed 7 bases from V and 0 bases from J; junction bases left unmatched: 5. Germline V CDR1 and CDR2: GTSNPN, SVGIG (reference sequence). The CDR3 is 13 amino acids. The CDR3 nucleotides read TGTGCCTACATGGGACAGAACCAAGAGACCCAGTACTTC. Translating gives CAYMGQNQETQYF.

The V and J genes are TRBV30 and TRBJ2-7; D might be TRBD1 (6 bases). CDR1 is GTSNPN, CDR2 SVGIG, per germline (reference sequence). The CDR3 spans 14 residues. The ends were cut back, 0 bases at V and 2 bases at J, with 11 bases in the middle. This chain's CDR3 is CAWSVAGVTYEQYF. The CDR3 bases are TGTGCCTGGAGTGTGGCAGGGGTTACCTACGAGCAGTACTTC.

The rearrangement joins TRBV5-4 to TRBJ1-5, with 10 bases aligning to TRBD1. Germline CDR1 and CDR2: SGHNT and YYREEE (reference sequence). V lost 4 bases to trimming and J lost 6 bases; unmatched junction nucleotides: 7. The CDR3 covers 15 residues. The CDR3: CASSAGTGETQPQHF. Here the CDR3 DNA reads TGTGCCAGCAGCGCTGGGACAGGGGAGACTCAGCCCCAGCATTTT.

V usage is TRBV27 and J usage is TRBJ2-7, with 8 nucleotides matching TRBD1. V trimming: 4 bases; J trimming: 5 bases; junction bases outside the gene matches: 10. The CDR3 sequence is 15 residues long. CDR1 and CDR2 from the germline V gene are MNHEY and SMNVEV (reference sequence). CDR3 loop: CASSSDATGAHEQYF. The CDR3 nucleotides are TGTGCCAGCAGTTCCGATGCGACAGGGGCCCACGAGCAGTACTTC.

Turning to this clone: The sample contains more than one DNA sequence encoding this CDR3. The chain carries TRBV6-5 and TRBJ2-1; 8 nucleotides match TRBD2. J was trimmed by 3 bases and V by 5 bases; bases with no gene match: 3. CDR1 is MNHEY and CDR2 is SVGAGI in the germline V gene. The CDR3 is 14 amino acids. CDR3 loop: CASSLSGSYNEQFF. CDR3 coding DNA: TGTGCCAGCAGTCTCAGCGGGAGCTACAATGAGCAGTTCTTC.